The T cell receptor beta chain under discussion was sequenced for a study of identical twins. Whole-study findings and limits: Zero-insertion analyses were open to partial confounding by invariant MAIT and iNKT cells. Low generation-probability sequences were in excess among twin-shared out-of-frame alpha sequences.

Details on this clonotype: What it binds is not known.

A universal primer site was incorporated via template switching, and the cDNA contained unique molecular identifiers. TCRdb itself ran the 5' RACE reads through MiXCR, one entry per CDR3 protein. The sample lists about 450,000 distinct CDR3 sequences, under 20% seen once, with around 12% in the top ten. The CDR3 loop spans 13 amino acids. The V gene lost 6 bases and the J gene lost 4 bases, with 12 bases spanning the gap. This chain connects TRBV12-3 or TRBV12-4 to TRBJ1-1; D gene uncertain. The clonotype originates from a man aged 45-65 years in good health. The sequenced sample was naive T cells sorted from blood. CDR3 in amino acids: CASSLREGTEAFF. The CDR3 coding sequence is TGTGCCAGCAGCCTCCGGGAGGGCACTGAAGCTTTCTTT.